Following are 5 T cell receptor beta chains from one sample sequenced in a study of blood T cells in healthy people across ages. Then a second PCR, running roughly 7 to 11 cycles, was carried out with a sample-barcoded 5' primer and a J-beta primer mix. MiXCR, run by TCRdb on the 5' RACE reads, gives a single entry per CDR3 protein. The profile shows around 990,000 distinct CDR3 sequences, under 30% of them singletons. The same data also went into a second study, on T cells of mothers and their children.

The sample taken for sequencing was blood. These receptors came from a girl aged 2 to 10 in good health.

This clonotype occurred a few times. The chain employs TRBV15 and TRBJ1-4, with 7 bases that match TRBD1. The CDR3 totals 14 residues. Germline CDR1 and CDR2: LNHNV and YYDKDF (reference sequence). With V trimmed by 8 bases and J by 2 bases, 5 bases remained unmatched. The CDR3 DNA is TGTGCCACCTCCCGAGGGGGCACTAATGAAAAACTGTTTTTT. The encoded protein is CATSRGGTNEKLFF.

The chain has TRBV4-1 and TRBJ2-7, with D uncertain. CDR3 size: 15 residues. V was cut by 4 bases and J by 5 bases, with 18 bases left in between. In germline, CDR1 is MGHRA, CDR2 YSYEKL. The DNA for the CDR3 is TGCGCCAGCAGCCTCGCGTTCCGGCAGAACGACGAGCAGTACTTC. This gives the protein CASSLAFRQNDEQYF.

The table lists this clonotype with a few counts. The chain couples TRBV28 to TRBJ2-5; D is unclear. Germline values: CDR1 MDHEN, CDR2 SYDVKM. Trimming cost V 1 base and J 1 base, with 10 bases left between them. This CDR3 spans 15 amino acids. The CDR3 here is CASSLSNGIQETQYF. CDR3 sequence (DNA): TGTGCCAGCAGTTTATCTAACGGCATCCAAGAGACCCAGTACTTC.

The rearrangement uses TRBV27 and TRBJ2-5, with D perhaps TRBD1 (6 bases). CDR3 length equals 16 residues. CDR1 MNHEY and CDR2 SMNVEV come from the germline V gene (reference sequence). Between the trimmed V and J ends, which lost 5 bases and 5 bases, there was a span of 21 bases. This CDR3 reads CASSQDPGEWGETQYF. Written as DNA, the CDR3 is TGTGCCAGCAGTCAGGATCCAGGGGAGTGGGGCGAGACCCAGTACTTC.

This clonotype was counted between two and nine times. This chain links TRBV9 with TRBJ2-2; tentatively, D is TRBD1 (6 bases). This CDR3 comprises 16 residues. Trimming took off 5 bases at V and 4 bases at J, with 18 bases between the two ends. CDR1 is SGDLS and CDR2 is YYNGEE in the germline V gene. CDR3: CASSSNLVRGTGELFF. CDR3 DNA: TGTGCCAGCAGTTCCAATCTAGTCAGGGGCACCGGGGAGCTGTTTTTT.